A selection of T cell receptor beta chains follows, all from one sample in a study of identical twins. TCRdb re-called the 5' RACE reads with MiXCR, one entry per CDR3 protein. The table has 400,000 to 550,000 distinct CDR3 sequences, over 11% seen once; the top ten hold approximately 0.98%. In addition, the sample was reused for a study of yellow fever vaccine responses in identical twins.

Sequencing input: CD4+ T cells sorted from blood. Receptors originate from a woman aged 18-30 years in good health. The CDR3 runs from the conserved cysteine through the conserved F or W. The order of the fields is clone size, V gene, J gene, D gene, CDR3 protein, CDR3 DNA. The D gene is left open where the match is weak. A clone size is listed for some rows: how often the clone was seen (once, few, many), or a class if it is expanded.

abundance: few; v_gene: TRBV14; j_gene: TRBJ2-1; d_gene: TRBD2; CDR3aa: CASSQVAGGVYNEQFF; CDR3nt: TGTGCCAGCAGCCAGGTCGCGGGAGGTGTGTACAATGAGCAGTTCTTC
abundance: -; v_gene: TRBV27; j_gene: TRBJ2-7; d_gene: -; CDR3aa: CASSLSSVPPHEQYF; CDR3nt: TGTGCCAGCAGTTTATCTTCCGTCCCTCCCCACGAGCAGTACTTC
abundance: many; v_gene: TRBV20-1; j_gene: TRBJ2-2; d_gene: -; CDR3aa: CSARDTVVGELFF; CDR3nt: TGCAGTGCTAGAGATACAGTAGTCGGGGAGCTGTTTTTT
abundance: -; v_gene: TRBV18; j_gene: TRBJ2-1; d_gene: TRBD2; CDR3aa: CASSPLAAGGPTYNEQFF; CDR3nt: TGTGCCAGCTCACCCCTGGCGGCGGGAGGTCCGACTTACAATGAGCAGTTCTTC
abundance: few; v_gene: TRBV3-1; j_gene: TRBJ2-7; d_gene: TRBD1; CDR3aa: CASSQDRGPTYEQYF; CDR3nt: TGTGCCAGCAGCCAAGACAGGGGGCCAACCTACGAGCAGTACTTC
abundance: few; v_gene: TRBV2; j_gene: TRBJ2-3; d_gene: TRBD1; CDR3aa: CASRRDAGGSDTQYF; CDR3nt: TGTGCCAGCAGGCGCGACGCAGGGGGATCAGATACGCAGTATTTT
abundance: few; v_gene: TRBV18; j_gene: TRBJ2-7; d_gene: TRBD1; CDR3aa: CASSPLTDRGYEQYF; CDR3nt: TGTGCCAGCTCACCATTGACGGACAGGGGCTACGAGCAGTACTTC
abundance: -; v_gene: TRBV12-5; j_gene: TRBJ1-1; d_gene: -; CDR3aa: CASGVASTGSAFF; CDR3nt: TGTGCTAGTGGTGTAGCCTCGACAGGCTCCGCTTTCTTT
abundance: -; v_gene: TRBV2; j_gene: TRBJ2-3; d_gene: TRBD1; CDR3aa: CASSWDSADTQYF; CDR3nt: TGTGCCAGCAGTTGGGACAGCGCCGATACGCAGTATTTT
abundance: few; v_gene: TRBV20-1; j_gene: TRBJ2-7; d_gene: -; CDR3aa: CSARDRGAGSYEQYF; CDR3nt: TGCAGTGCTAGAGATCGAGGGGCCGGCTCCTACGAGCAGTACTTC
abundance: few; v_gene: TRBV7-2; j_gene: TRBJ2-7; d_gene: TRBD2; CDR3aa: CASSLAPGLAGGQKQYF; CDR3nt: TGTGCCAGCAGCTTAGCGCCGGGACTAGCGGGGGGGCAAAAGCAGTACTTC
abundance: few; v_gene: TRBV9; j_gene: TRBJ2-3; d_gene: TRBD2; CDR3aa: CASSPQGLAGGTDTQYF; CDR3nt: TGTGCCAGCAGCCCACAAGGACTAGCGGGGGGGACAGATACGCAGTATTTT
abundance: -; v_gene: TRBV5-1; j_gene: TRBJ2-2; d_gene: TRBD2; CDR3aa: CASSLEIAGGPGTGELFF; CDR3nt: TGCGCCAGCAGCTTGGAGATAGCGGGGGGGCCTGGCACCGGGGAGCTGTTTTTT
abundance: -; v_gene: TRBV4-1; j_gene: TRBJ2-7; d_gene: -; CDR3aa: CASSQVFRGNNYEQYF; CDR3nt: TGCGCCAGCAGCCAAGTTTTTCGCGGGAACAACTACGAGCAGTACTTC
abundance: -; v_gene: TRBV6-1; j_gene: TRBJ2-5; d_gene: -; CDR3aa: CASSNKPREAQYF; CDR3nt: TGTGCCAGCAGCAACAAACCCCGGGAAGCCCAGTACTTC
abundance: few; v_gene: TRBV7-9; j_gene: TRBJ1-6; d_gene: -; CDR3aa: CASSLRQDSPLHF; CDR3nt: TGTGCCAGCAGCTTACGGCAAGATTCACCCCTCCACTTT
abundance: few; v_gene: TRBV7-2; j_gene: TRBJ2-7; d_gene: TRBD2; CDR3aa: CASSPRTSGGLSYEQYF; CDR3nt: TGTGCCAGCAGCCCCAGGACTAGCGGGGGCCTCTCCTACGAGCAGTACTTC
abundance: -; v_gene: TRBV6-1; j_gene: TRBJ2-6; d_gene: -; CDR3aa: CASSGYGLGARANVLTF; CDR3nt: TGTGCCAGCAGTGGATATGGCCTGGGGGCTAGGGCCAACGTCCTGACTTTC
abundance: -; v_gene: TRBV11-2; j_gene: TRBJ2-7; d_gene: -; CDR3aa: CASSLGDPYYEQYF; CDR3nt: TGTGCCAGCAGCTTAGGGGACCCTTACTACGAGCAGTACTTC
abundance: -; v_gene: TRBV5-1; j_gene: TRBJ2-1; d_gene: TRBD2; CDR3aa: CASSLTGTSVYNEQFF; CDR3nt: TGCGCCAGCAGCTTGACCGGGACTAGCGTGTACAATGAGCAGTTCTTC
abundance: -; v_gene: TRBV4-2; j_gene: TRBJ1-5; d_gene: TRBD1; CDR3aa: CASSQQTGDQPQHF; CDR3nt: TGTGCCAGCAGCCAACAGACAGGGGATCAGCCCCAGCATTTT
abundance: many; v_gene: TRBV7-8; j_gene: TRBJ2-3; d_gene: -; CDR3aa: CASSLAQTSTDTQYF; CDR3nt: TGTGCCAGCAGCTTAGCACAGACTAGCACAGATACGCAGTATTTT
abundance: few; v_gene: TRBV5-1; j_gene: TRBJ2-7; d_gene: TRBD2; CDR3aa: CASSSLSSGRSSYEQYF; CDR3nt: TGCGCCAGCAGCTCTCTGTCTAGCGGGCGAAGCTCCTACGAGCAGTACTTC
abundance: few; v_gene: TRBV27; j_gene: TRBJ1-5; d_gene: -; CDR3aa: CAAGGDQPQHF; CDR3nt: TGTGCCGCCGGGGGTGATCAGCCCCAGCATTTT
abundance: many; v_gene: TRBV11-2; j_gene: TRBJ2-3; d_gene: TRBD1; CDR3aa: CASSSLGQGLSTDTQYF; CDR3nt: TGTGCCAGCAGCTCACTGGGACAGGGTTTAAGCACAGATACGCAGTATTTT
abundance: many; v_gene: TRBV12-3/TRBV12-4; j_gene: TRBJ2-2; d_gene: -; CDR3aa: CASRTQDGTGELFF; CDR3nt: TGTGCCAGCAGGACTCAGGACGGCACCGGGGAGCTGTTTTTT
abundance: many; v_gene: TRBV6-1; j_gene: TRBJ2-7; d_gene: TRBD2; CDR3aa: CASSRTSGVYEQYF; CDR3nt: TGTGCCAGCAGCCGCACTAGCGGGGTCTACGAGCAGTACTTC
abundance: few; v_gene: TRBV20-1; j_gene: TRBJ2-7; d_gene: TRBD1; CDR3aa: CSARPGTGSSHEQYF; CDR3nt: TGCAGTGCTAGACCTGGGACAGGCTCTAGTCACGAGCAGTACTTC
abundance: -; v_gene: TRBV24-1; j_gene: TRBJ2-1; d_gene: TRBD2; CDR3aa: CATSDFGGGHDEQFF; CDR3nt: TGTGCCACCAGTGATTTTGGCGGGGGGCACGATGAGCAGTTCTTC
abundance: many; v_gene: TRBV12-3/TRBV12-4; j_gene: TRBJ2-3; d_gene: -; CDR3aa: CASSFRPSSTQYF; CDR3nt: TGTGCCAGCAGTTTCCGACCCTCATCTACGCAGTATTTT
abundance: -; v_gene: TRBV5-6; j_gene: TRBJ2-7; d_gene: -; CDR3aa: CASSLSLNEQYF; CDR3nt: TGTGCCAGCAGCTTGTCCTTAAACGAGCAGTACTTC
abundance: -; v_gene: TRBV28; j_gene: TRBJ2-5; d_gene: -; CDR3aa: CASSLGGGIWQETQYF; CDR3nt: TGTGCCAGCAGTTTGGGTGGGGGTATCTGGCAAGAGACCCAGTACTTC
abundance: -; v_gene: TRBV3-1; j_gene: TRBJ1-5; d_gene: -; CDR3aa: CASSHRDNNQPQHF; CDR3nt: TGTGCCAGCAGCCACCGGGACAACAATCAGCCCCAGCATTTT